This T cell receptor beta chain was profiled in a study of Ad26.COV2.S vaccination and SARS-CoV-2 variants. Study information: Sample donor was a member of the COV1001 Ad26.COV2.S trial arm.

Treatment given: 15 to 20 received Ad26.COV2.S at low or high dose, single or two shots; roughly 5 received placebo; per-sample allocation not given. All samples were drawn on day 63, counting from the first vaccine or placebo injection. Clones were sequenced by immunoSEQ multiplex PCR, and TCRdb holds only the in-frame ones, with some missing. This sample has about 320,000 clones, with 75% to 90% found just once. For this clone: Its target is not known.

Study-level results: There was a possibility that the TCR breadth and depth analyses underestimated total T cell responses. Reports say spike-specific CD8+ and CD4+ T cell responses covered substantial breadth after vaccination.

Germline CDR1 SNHLY, CDR2 FYNNEI. The V end lost 7 bases, the J end lost 0 bases, and 16 bases lay between the germline ends. This CDR3 contains 15 residues. The material was peripheral blood, obtained in a trial of Ad26.COV2.S vaccine versus placebo. This receptor was obtained from a person aged 18-60 years who received the Ad26.COV2.S COVID-19 vaccine or a placebo. The rearrangement uses TRBV2 and TRBJ2-7; possibly TRBD2 for D (7 bases). This CDR3 is CASTTQGGASYEQYF. DNA for the CDR3: TGTGCCAGCACCACCCAAGGGGGGGCCTCCTACGAGCAGTACTTC.